This passage covers 14 T cell receptor beta chains from one sample sequenced in a study of identical twins (dated by TCRdb to about 2016). The method was 5' RACE. Reads for this sample came from an Illumina HiSeq 2000. TCRdb trimmed the raw reads at Q25, called clones with MiXCR and kept productive beta chains. Each entry merges the rows of one CDR3 protein and shows their most common DNA and genes. The sample contains 450,000 or so distinct CDR3 sequences, approximately 25% of them found a single time. The ten largest clones add up to approximately 2.9% of the sample. In addition, the sample was reused for a study of T cells expressing NK-cell markers.

Source material: CD4+ T cells sorted from blood. All receptors derive from a woman aged 18-29 years in good health.

J is TRBJ2-7 and V is TRBV5-1; possible D gene TRBD1, 5 bases. V lost 1 base, J lost 3 bases, and 11 bases lay in between. CDR1 is SGHRS, CDR2 YFSETQ, per germline. The CDR3 totals 14 residues. The CDR3 DNA is TGCGCCAGCAGCTTGTCGGCAGGGATCTACGAGCAGTACTTC. This encodes CASSLSAGIYEQYF. Full variable domain (outside the CDR3, taken from reference TRBV5-1 and TRBJ2-7): KAGVTQTPRYLIKTRGQQVTLSCSPISGHRSVSWYQQTPGQGLQFLFEYFSETQRNKGNFPGRFSGRQFSNSRSEMNVSTLELGDSALYLCASSLSAGIYEQYFGPGTRLTVT.

The J gene is TRBJ2-1, the V gene TRBV15, with 10 bases matching TRBD2. Per germline, CDR1 LNHNV and CDR2 YYDKDF (reference sequence). The J segment lost 8 bases and the V segment lost 4 bases, leaving 11 bases of the junction unmatched. The CDR3 consists of 16 residues. CDR3 in DNA: TGTGCCACCAGCAAGAGACTAGCGGGTGGACTTGATGAGCAGTTCTTC. Its translation is CATSKRLAGGLDEQFF.

This sequence joins TRBV27 and TRBJ1-1, with D uncertain. CDR3 size: 15 residues. Germline values: CDR1 MNHEY, CDR2 SMNVEV (reference sequence). Trimming removed 6 bases at V and 0 bases at J, with 14 bases between. CDR3 DNA: TGTGCCAGCAGCTCGCCGGGTAACATGAACACTGAAGCTTTCTTT. Amino acid sequence: CASSSPGNMNTEAFF.

Only a few counts were recorded for this clonotype. The rearrangement uses TRBV5-1 and TRBJ2-7; 9 nucleotides line up with TRBD1. The CDR3 is 14 amino acids. Trimming removed 4 bases from V and 7 bases from J; junction bases left unmatched: 9. Germline CDR1 SGHRS, CDR2 YFSETQ. The CDR3 region has the DNA TGCGCCAGCAGCCAAGGACAGGGGCCGCGGGAGCAGTACTTC. Protein: CASSQGQGPREQYF.

The V and J genes are TRBV6-1 and TRBJ1-5; perhaps TRBD1 as D (5 bases). The V end was cut by 7 bases, the J end by 3 bases, with 16 bases between. Germline CDR1 is MNHNS and CDR2 is SASEGT. The CDR3 runs to 15 residues. The CDR3 DNA follows: TGTGCCAGCATGCTAGGGGCGGGGCCCAATCAGCCCCAGCATTTT. Protein product: CASMLGAGPNQPQHF.

V and J are TRBV12-3 or TRBV12-4 and TRBJ1-3; maybe TRBD1 (5 bases). The V gene lost 6 bases and the J gene lost 6 bases, with 12 bases spanning the gap. CDR3 length: 13 residues. Here the CDR3 DNA reads TGTGCCAGCAGAGGGACCGAAGCAAACACCATATATTTT. Translation gives CASRGTEANTIYF.

This chain uses TRBV10-3 with TRBJ1-1; no clear D gene. V shed 7 bases and J shed 3 bases, with 15 bases lying between them. This CDR3 is built from 14 residues. CDR1 and CDR2 (germline): ENHRY, SYGVKD. CDR3 in amino acids: CAITEGFSDTEAFF. The CDR3 DNA follows: TGTGCCATCACCGAGGGTTTCTCAGACACTGAAGCTTTCTTT.

In its sample, this clonotype was seen a few times. The V gene is TRBV5-5, the J gene TRBJ2-1, with D perhaps TRBD2 (6 bases). Deletions cut 2 bases from V and 5 bases from J, with 17 bases between. Per the germline V gene, CDR1 is SGHKS and CDR2 is YYEKEE (reference sequence). CDR3 length: 16 amino acids. The CDR3 DNA reads TGTGCCAGCAGCTTTAGAGAAGCCTCGGGGGACAATGAGCAGTTCTTC. The encoded protein is CASSFREASGDNEQFF.

The chain joins TRBV6-1 to TRBJ2-3; tentative D call: TRBD1 (5 bases). This CDR3 is built from 13 residues. V lost 4 bases and J 2 bases, leaving 7 bases between the germline ends. The germline CDR1 and CDR2 sequences are MNHNS and SASEGT. The CDR3 is CASSGQNTDTQYF. The CDR3 DNA reads as TGTGCCAGCAGTGGACAGAACACAGATACGCAGTATTTT.

This clonotype came up a few times. The chain couples TRBV6-6 to TRBJ2-7, with 10 positions matching TRBD2. J lost 6 bases, V lost 8 bases, and 7 bases had no gene match. The germline V gene encodes CDR1 MNHNY and CDR2 SVGAGI (reference sequence). CDR3 length: 13 amino acids. The CDR3 is CASCLAGVFEQYF. The CDR3 DNA reads TGTGCCAGCTGTCTAGCGGGAGTGTTCGAGCAGTACTTC.

The V gene is TRBV15, the J gene TRBJ2-2; perhaps TRBD2 as D (5 bases). Per the germline V gene, CDR1 is LNHNV and CDR2 is YYDKDF (reference sequence). V lost 2 bases to trimming and J lost 5 bases, with 9 bases between them. The CDR3 sequence is 14 residues long. CDR3 coding DNA: TGTGCCACCAGCAGACTAAGGGAGACCGGGGAGCTGTTTTTT. Translated, it gives CATSRLRETGELFF.

The V call is TRBV20-1, the J call TRBJ2-5, with 10 bases identical to TRBD2. There are 15 residues in the CDR3. CDR1 is DFQATT, CDR2 SNEGSKA, per germline (reference sequence). The junction had 12 bases not matched to a gene; V was cut back by 5 bases and J by 6 bases. CDR3: CSAAKLAGISQTQYF. The CDR3, as DNA: TGCAGTGCTGCGAAACTAGCGGGAATCAGTCAGACCCAGTACTTC.

This clonotype was seen only a few times. The CDR3 sequence is CASSVEGRSARYYYNEQFF. CDR3 nucleotide sequence: TGTGCCAGCAGTGTTGAGGGTCGATCAGCTCGTTATTACTACAATGAGCAGTTCTTC. The chain uses TRBV7-3 and TRBJ2-1; D possibly corresponds to TRBD2 (5 bases). The length of the CDR3 is 19 residues. In germline, CDR1 is SGHTA, CDR2 FQGTGA. Trimming stripped 6 bases from V and 3 bases from J, with 27 bases between.

In its sample, this clonotype was seen a few times. V and J are TRBV6-5 and TRBJ2-2; weak D call: TRBD2 (7 bases). Germline loops: CDR1 MNHEY, CDR2 SVGAGI. Trimming stripped 2 bases from V and 2 bases from J, with 9 bases between. There are 15 residues in the CDR3. The CDR3 loop reads CASSYGGGNTGELFF. The CDR3 DNA sequence: TGTGCCAGCAGTTACGGGGGGGGCAACACCGGGGAGCTGTTTTTT.